These T cell receptor beta chains were read from a single sample in a study of blood T cell repertoires in COVID-19. The method was immunoSEQ multiplex PCR; TCRdb's version includes in-frame clones alone and lacks a portion of them. The sample has more than 120,000 clones, about 90% seen once. The sequencing sample was made of peripheral blood. The source of these receptors is a man aged 45-60 years who had recovered from COVID-19. CDR3s include the opening cysteine and the closing phenylalanine or tryptophan. Fields, in order: CDR3 DNA, CDR3 protein, clone size, D gene, J gene, V gene. D genes are given only for firm matches. Some rows mark clone size as missing; the rest say once, few, many or name a class of expanded clone.

cdr3_nt: TGTGCCAGCAGCTTACTCGCAGCAACTAATGAAAAACTGTTTTTT; cdr3_aa: CASSLLAATNEKLFF; clone_size: -; d_call: -; j_call: TRBJ1-4; v_call: TRBV7-2
cdr3_nt: TGTGCCAGTAGTACCCAGACAGGGGCCACCGGGGAGCTGTTTTTT; cdr3_aa: CASSTQTGATGELFF; clone_size: -; d_call: TRBD1; j_call: TRBJ2-2; v_call: TRBV19
cdr3_nt: TGCGCCAGCAGCTCAAGCGGGGGAGGCCTCCGGGGGACCCAGTACTTC; cdr3_aa: CASSSSGGGLRGTQYF; clone_size: -; d_call: TRBD2; j_call: TRBJ2-5; v_call: TRBV10-2
cdr3_nt: TGTGCCAGCAGCTCGACAGGGGGCAATCAGCCCCAGCATTTT; cdr3_aa: CASSSTGGNQPQHF; clone_size: few; d_call: TRBD1; j_call: TRBJ1-5; v_call: TRBV5-5
cdr3_nt: TGTGCCAGCAGCAGGACAGGGGGCTCCACTGAAGCTTTCTTT; cdr3_aa: CASSRTGGSTEAFF; clone_size: -; d_call: TRBD1; j_call: TRBJ1-1; v_call: TRBV7-2
cdr3_nt: TGTGCCAGCAGCGGATGGACTAGCGGCGGTTCCTACAATGAGCAGTTCTTC; cdr3_aa: CASSGWTSGGSYNEQFF; clone_size: -; d_call: TRBD2; j_call: TRBJ2-1; v_call: TRBV11-2
cdr3_nt: TGTGCCACCAGTGATAAGGGACAGGGGACAGATACGCAGTATTTT; cdr3_aa: CATSDKGQGTDTQYF; clone_size: -; d_call: TRBD1; j_call: TRBJ2-3; v_call: TRBV24-1
cdr3_nt: TGTGCCACCGGGACTCAGGGATTTCCTGAAGCTTTCTTT; cdr3_aa: CATGTQGFPEAFF; clone_size: -; d_call: -; j_call: TRBJ1-1; v_call: TRBV6-6
cdr3_nt: TGTGCCATCGCCGACAGGGGCGTAGATGGCTACACCTTC; cdr3_aa: CAIADRGVDGYTF; clone_size: -; d_call: TRBD1; j_call: TRBJ1-2; v_call: TRBV10-3
cdr3_nt: TGTGCCAGCAGCCAAGAATGGACAGGTGGCCTTGTAACTGAAGCTTTCTTT; cdr3_aa: CASSQEWTGGLVTEAFF; clone_size: -; d_call: TRBD1; j_call: TRBJ1-1; v_call: TRBV3-1/TRBV3-2
cdr3_nt: TGTGCCAGCAGCACCCTAGGCCAGGGGGACACTGAAGCTTTCTTT; cdr3_aa: CASSTLGQGDTEAFF; clone_size: -; d_call: TRBD1; j_call: TRBJ1-1; v_call: TRBV3-1/TRBV3-2
cdr3_nt: TGTGCCAGCCGACAAGACAGGGGTGGATCACCCCTCCACTTT; cdr3_aa: CASRQDRGGSPLHF; clone_size: once; d_call: TRBD1; j_call: TRBJ1-6; v_call: TRBV3-1/TRBV3-2
cdr3_nt: TGTGCCAGCAGTTACAATAACCGGGACTATATCACAGATACGCAGTATTTT; cdr3_aa: CASSYNNRDYITDTQYF; clone_size: -; d_call: TRBD2; j_call: TRBJ2-3; v_call: TRBV6-2/TRBV6-3
cdr3_nt: TGTGCCAGCAGTGAAGTTGGGGGGCAGGGGGCTAATTCACCCCTCCACTTT; cdr3_aa: CASSEVGGQGANSPLHF; clone_size: -; d_call: TRBD1; j_call: TRBJ1-6; v_call: TRBV6-1
cdr3_nt: TGCAGCGTTGGGGGCAATTCCCTCTACGAGCAATACTTC; cdr3_aa: CSVGGNSLYEQYF; clone_size: -; d_call: -; j_call: TRBJ2-7; v_call: TRBV29-1
cdr3_nt: TGCGCCAGCAGCTTTTATAGCGGGGGGGCCCAAGAGACCCAGTACTTC; cdr3_aa: CASSFYSGGAQETQYF; clone_size: -; d_call: TRBD2; j_call: TRBJ2-5; v_call: TRBV5-1
cdr3_nt: TGTGCCAGCAGTTCTGCAGGGGGAGCAACAGATACGCAGTATTTT; cdr3_aa: CASSSAGGATDTQYF; clone_size: -; d_call: TRBD1; j_call: TRBJ2-3; v_call: TRBV6-5
cdr3_nt: TGTGCCAGCAGTCCCCTTGGTCGTGGGCATGGCTACACCTTC; cdr3_aa: CASSPLGRGHGYTF; clone_size: -; d_call: -; j_call: TRBJ1-2; v_call: TRBV27
cdr3_nt: TGCGCCAGCAAAGTCGGGGGGACAGGGAATCGGTCACCCCTCCACTTT; cdr3_aa: CASKVGGTGNRSPLHF; clone_size: -; d_call: TRBD1; j_call: TRBJ1-6; v_call: TRBV5-1
cdr3_nt: TGTGCCAGCAGTCCTCGGGGGGCTTCTGGGGAGACCCAGTACTTC; cdr3_aa: CASSPRGASGETQYF; clone_size: -; d_call: -; j_call: TRBJ2-5; v_call: TRBV27
cdr3_nt: TGTGCCAGCAGCCCGGGACAGGGGGCAGTCGGCAATGAGCAGTTCTTC; cdr3_aa: CASSPGQGAVGNEQFF; clone_size: once; d_call: TRBD1; j_call: TRBJ2-1; v_call: TRBV7-3
cdr3_nt: TGTGCCAGCAACACAGGGATGGGAGACTACGAGCAGTACTTC; cdr3_aa: CASNTGMGDYEQYF; clone_size: -; d_call: -; j_call: TRBJ2-7; v_call: TRBV6-6
cdr3_nt: TGTGCCAGTAGTATAAAGACAGGGCACTACGAGCAGTACTTC; cdr3_aa: CASSIKTGHYEQYF; clone_size: -; d_call: TRBD1; j_call: TRBJ2-7; v_call: TRBV19
cdr3_nt: TGTGCCAGCAGTTACTCCCGACAGGACACACGTTTCTACGAGCAGTACTTC; cdr3_aa: CASSYSRQDTRFYEQYF; clone_size: once; d_call: -; j_call: TRBJ2-7; v_call: TRBV6-2/TRBV6-3
cdr3_nt: TGTGCCAGCAGACCCGGTTCAGATACGCAGTATTTT; cdr3_aa: CASRPGSDTQYF; clone_size: -; d_call: -; j_call: TRBJ2-3; v_call: TRBV12-3/TRBV12-4
cdr3_nt: TGTGCCAGCAGCTCACACATGAACACTGAAGCTTTCTTT; cdr3_aa: CASSSHMNTEAFF; clone_size: -; d_call: -; j_call: TRBJ1-1; v_call: TRBV9
cdr3_nt: TGTGCCAGCTGTCTCTCAGGAGGAACTGAAGCTTTCTTT; cdr3_aa: CASCLSGGTEAFF; clone_size: -; d_call: -; j_call: TRBJ1-1; v_call: TRBV6-5
cdr3_nt: TGTGCCAGCAGCTCCTCGGTTACGGCAGATACGCAGTATTTT; cdr3_aa: CASSSSVTADTQYF; clone_size: -; d_call: -; j_call: TRBJ2-3; v_call: TRBV7-2
cdr3_nt: TGTGCCAGCAGTTCGACTAGCGGGGGGGCCGATCAGCAGTTCTTC; cdr3_aa: CASSSTSGGADQQFF; clone_size: -; d_call: TRBD2; j_call: TRBJ2-1; v_call: TRBV7-2
cdr3_nt: TGCGCCAGCAGCCAATTGGGGACTAGCGGGGAGACCCAGTACTTC; cdr3_aa: CASSQLGTSGETQYF; clone_size: -; d_call: TRBD2; j_call: TRBJ2-5; v_call: TRBV4-3
cdr3_nt: TGTGCCAGCAGGTCTACAACCAGGGGAGTAGAGACCCAGTACTTC; cdr3_aa: CASRSTTRGVETQYF; clone_size: -; d_call: -; j_call: TRBJ2-5; v_call: TRBV7-3
cdr3_nt: TGTGCCTGGAGTATGGTGGCGGGCAATCAGCCCCAGCATTTT; cdr3_aa: CAWSMVAGNQPQHF; clone_size: few; d_call: -; j_call: TRBJ1-5; v_call: TRBV30
cdr3_nt: TGTGCCTGGAGTGGACAGGGTTCGGTAGGCAAAAACATTCAGTACTTC; cdr3_aa: CAWSGQGSVGKNIQYF; clone_size: -; d_call: TRBD1; j_call: TRBJ2-4; v_call: TRBV30
cdr3_nt: TGTGCCAGTAGTATATCCCGGACTAGCGGCACCGGGGAGCTGTTTTTT; cdr3_aa: CASSISRTSGTGELFF; clone_size: -; d_call: TRBD2; j_call: TRBJ2-2; v_call: TRBV19
cdr3_nt: TGTGCCAGCAGCTTAGTTTTGTCTAGCGGGGGCCTATACAATGAGCAGTTCTTC; cdr3_aa: CASSLVLSSGGLYNEQFF; clone_size: -; d_call: TRBD2; j_call: TRBJ2-1; v_call: TRBV7-6
cdr3_nt: TGTGCCAGTAGTCTGGGAGTTGCAACTAATGAAAAACTGTTTTTT; cdr3_aa: CASSLGVATNEKLFF; clone_size: once; d_call: -; j_call: TRBJ1-4; v_call: TRBV19
cdr3_nt: TGTGCCAGCAGCGGAGGGTATGCCGGCACTGAAGCTTTCTTT; cdr3_aa: CASSGGYAGTEAFF; clone_size: -; d_call: -; j_call: TRBJ1-1; v_call: TRBV9
cdr3_nt: TGCGCCAGCAGCCAAGATGAGACAGTACCCTACGAGCAGTACTTC; cdr3_aa: CASSQDETVPYEQYF; clone_size: -; d_call: -; j_call: TRBJ2-7; v_call: TRBV4-1
cdr3_nt: TGTGCCTGGAGTGTACAACTAGGGACGCAGTATTTT; cdr3_aa: CAWSVQLGTQYF; clone_size: few; d_call: -; j_call: TRBJ2-3; v_call: TRBV30
cdr3_nt: TGTGCCTGGAGTGCGACAGGGGTAAACGAGCAGTACTTC; cdr3_aa: CAWSATGVNEQYF; clone_size: -; d_call: TRBD1; j_call: TRBJ2-7; v_call: TRBV30
cdr3_nt: TGCGCCAGCAGCTCAATAGGCAGGGGGCGAAATGAGCAGTTCTTC; cdr3_aa: CASSSIGRGRNEQFF; clone_size: -; d_call: TRBD1; j_call: TRBJ2-1; v_call: TRBV4-1
cdr3_nt: TGTGCCAGCAGCGCTACGGGGTGGGGCTACACCTTC; cdr3_aa: CASSATGWGYTF; clone_size: -; d_call: -; j_call: TRBJ1-2; v_call: TRBV12-3/TRBV12-4
cdr3_nt: TGTGCCAGCAGTGATGAGCTCGCGGGCCGCCAAGAGACCCAGTACTTC; cdr3_aa: CASSDELAGRQETQYF; clone_size: once; d_call: -; j_call: TRBJ2-5; v_call: TRBV2
cdr3_nt: TGTGCCAGCTCACCACCGGGGGCTCAGTTTATATTCTATGGCTACACCTTC; cdr3_aa: CASSPPGAQFIFYGYTF; clone_size: -; d_call: -; j_call: TRBJ1-2; v_call: TRBV18
cdr3_nt: TGTGCCAGCAGTACCGGGACAGTTAGCAATCAGCCCCAGCATTTT; cdr3_aa: CASSTGTVSNQPQHF; clone_size: -; d_call: TRBD1; j_call: TRBJ1-5; v_call: TRBV2
cdr3_nt: TGTGCCAGCATAGGCGGTCGTGAAAAACTGTTTTTT; cdr3_aa: CASIGGREKLFF; clone_size: -; d_call: -; j_call: TRBJ1-4; v_call: TRBV2